Listed below are T cell receptor beta chains from one sample, sequenced in a study of control samples from healthy donors and cancer patients. Sequenced by immunoSEQ multiplex PCR; TCRdb stores in-frame clones only, minus some. This table has 65,000 to 95,000 clones, more than 75% appearing once. The sequenced sample consisted of blood. These receptor sequences come from a man aged 50-59 years in good health. Both conserved end residues are part of each CDR3. A D gene is named only where the DNA matches it firmly. Size is omitted from some rows. Given values are once, few, many or a class for expanded clones.

j_gene	abundance	v_gene	d_gene	CDR3aa	CDR3nt
TRBJ2-7	-	TRBV10-1	TRBD1	CASSDTGTGAYEQYF	TGCGCCAGCAGTGATACTGGGACAGGGGCCTACGAGCAGTACTTC
TRBJ2-2	-	TRBV10-1	-	CASSVGAGELFF	TGCGCCAGCAGTGTTGGGGCCGGGGAGCTGTTTTTT
TRBJ2-2	-	TRBV2	TRBD2	CASSPYGLANTGELFF	TGTGCCAGCAGCCCCTATGGACTAGCTAACACCGGGGAGCTGTTTTTT
TRBJ1-1	once	TRBV2	TRBD1	CASRNRGIGEAFF	TGTGCCAGCAGAAACAGGGGCATCGGTGAAGCTTTCTTT
TRBJ2-3	-	TRBV7-2	TRBD2	CASSSTLLAEAQYF	TGTGCCAGCAGCTCGACCCTCCTAGCGGAGGCGCAGTATTTT
TRBJ1-1	-	TRBV4-3	-	CASSRVNQGIGEAFF	TGCGCCAGCAGCCGCGTGAATCAGGGGATCGGTGAAGCTTTCTTT
TRBJ1-3	-	TRBV7-2	TRBD1	CASSTGQGRISGNTIYF	TGTGCCAGCAGCACGGGACAGGGACGTATCTCTGGAAACACCATATATTTT
TRBJ1-2	-	TRBV5-5	TRBD1	CASSLGGQGALYGYTF	TGTGCCAGCAGCTTGGGTGGCCAGGGGGCTCTCTATGGCTACACCTTC
TRBJ2-7	-	TRBV11-2	-	CASSAIKGPDEQYF	TGTGCCAGCAGCGCCATAAAAGGGCCCGACGAGCAGTACTTC
TRBJ1-2	-	TRBV15	-	CATSSGAKLNYGYTF	TGTGCCACCAGCAGTGGGGCCAAGCTTAACTATGGCTACACCTTC
TRBJ1-2	-	TRBV3-1/TRBV3-2	-	CASSHGHLNYGYTF	TGTGCCAGCAGCCATGGACACCTTAACTATGGCTACACCTTC
TRBJ1-3	-	TRBV3-1/TRBV3-2	-	CASSQVKGNTIYF	TGTGCCAGCAGCCAAGTTAAAGGAAACACCATATATTTT
TRBJ1-5	-	TRBV12-3/TRBV12-4	TRBD1	CASDRGEDQPQHF	TGTGCCAGTGACAGGGGAGAGGATCAGCCCCAGCATTTT
TRBJ1-1	-	TRBV2	TRBD1	CASSGRGENTEAFF	TGTGCCAGCAGTGGCAGGGGGGAGAACACTGAAGCTTTCTTT
TRBJ1-6	once	TRBV7-6	TRBD1	CASSRDSLNSPLHF	TGTGCCAGCAGCCGGGACAGCCTTAATTCACCCCTCCACTTT